This T cell receptor beta chain was identified in a study of vaccination and CD4 T cells after COVID-19. Study-wide results and caveats: Spike mono-reactivity was found in 304 of the 307 vaccine-specific clones identified in convalescent patients.

This clonotype has more than one count but fewer than ten. What it recognizes is unknown. Trimming cost V 2 bases and J 8 bases; bases outside gene matches: 3. There are 14 residues in the CDR3. CDR1 is SEHNR, CDR2 FQNEAQ, per germline (reference sequence). Sequence data for DNA of cultured CD4+ T cells were generated by the Oncomine TCR Beta short-read assay. One entry per CDR3 protein, called by TCRdb with MiXCR from the PCR reads. The top ten clones hold 3% to 4% of a sample with 25,000 or so distinct CDR3 sequences, 36% of them seen once. Regarding time point: late sampling 161 to 241 days after vaccination in a few convalescent patients. Described treatment: roughly 11-day PBMC culture with coronavirus spike peptide pools or control peptides (ViraFEST assay). ViraFEST stimulated the growth of antigen-specific T cells using peptide pools and subsequently profiled their TCRs by sequencing.

The source material was CD4+ T cells from blood, cultured in vitro, sampled about 7 months after SARS-CoV-2 vaccination. This receptor was obtained from a human donor who had recovered from COVID-19. The V call is TRBV7-9, the J call TRBJ2-1; 10 bases are shared with TRBD2. This CDR3 is CASSLTAGGDEQFF. The DNA of the CDR3 is TGTGCCAGCAGCTTAACAGCGGGAGGGGATGAGCAGTTCTTC.